This TCR beta chain was identified during a study of T cell clones after liver transplantation. Study as a whole: TCRbeta sequencing after a pre-transplant mixed lymphocyte reaction identified graft-donor-reactive clones, later tracked in post-transplant blood.

Germline loops: CDR1 SGHRS, CDR2 YFSETQ. The CDR3 length is 15 residues. Losses at the gene ends were 7 bases for V and 3 bases for J; bases not matched to a gene: 10. Clones were read by immunoSEQ multiplex PCR, and TCRdb kept only the in-frame ones, dropping some. The sample consists of some 80,000 clones, roughly 82% of them appearing once. This clone was detected once. The chain links TRBV5-1 to TRBJ1-2; TRBD1 agrees at 9 bases. The receptor was isolated from a human patient who received a liver transplant. Some of the T cells may derive from the graft donor. The source material was CD4+ T cells from blood, sampled 46 months after liver transplant. The CDR3 sequence: CASRSPGQGDYGYTF. Here the CDR3 DNA reads TGCGCCAGCCGATCACCGGGACAGGGAGACTATGGCTACACCTTC.